What follows are 9 T cell receptor beta chains derived from one specimen sequenced in a study of blood T cells in healthy people across ages. Through a sample-barcoded 5' primer and a J-beta primer mix, a second PCR was run for about 6 to 11 cycles. TCRdb itself ran the 5' RACE reads through MiXCR, one entry per CDR3 protein. The sample shows about 650,000 distinct CDR3 sequences, about 32% of them seen only once. The source material was blood. The receptors were gathered from a woman older than 75 in good health.

This clonotype has a count of ten or more. This chain connects TRBV12-3 or TRBV12-4 to TRBJ2-7; D not certain. The CDR3 runs 12 residues. The ends were cut back, 7 bases at V and 5 bases at J, with 12 bases in the middle. The CDR3 bases are TGTGCCAGCACGGCCACCAGGCACGAGCAGTACTTC. Translating gives CASTATRHEQYF.

This chain links TRBV9 with TRBJ2-2; the match to TRBD1 covers 7 bases. The germline gives CDR1 SGDLS, CDR2 YYNGEE. This CDR3 is 16 amino acids long. The J segment lost 6 bases and the V segment lost 3 bases, leaving 11 bases of the junction unmatched. The CDR3 nucleotides are TGTGCCAGCAGCGGCCGGGACAGCCATATGTCCGGGGAGCTGTTTTTT. As protein: CASSGRDSHMSGELFF.

The sample holds many counts of this clonotype. CDR3 protein: CASSPPGVFYEQFF. The CDR3 nucleotides read TGTGCCAGCAGCCCGCCGGGGGTCTTCTATGAGCAGTTCTTC. This sequence joins TRBV4-2 and TRBJ2-1, with a weak D call TRBD2 (6 bases). Trimming removed 4 bases at V and 8 bases at J, with 15 bases between. The CDR3 covers 14 residues. Per the germline V gene, CDR1 is LGHNA and CDR2 is YNFKEQ.

This sequence joins TRBV7-2 and TRBJ2-3; 10 bases are shared with TRBD2. Per germline, CDR1 SGHTA and CDR2 FQGNSA. The J segment lost 1 base and the V segment lost 1 base, leaving 11 bases of the junction unmatched. The CDR3 totals 19 residues. The CDR3 region is CASSLGRLAGAPGTDTQYF. The CDR3 DNA sequence: TGTGCCAGCAGCTTAGGGCGGCTAGCGGGGGCCCCGGGCACAGATACGCAGTATTTT. The full variable domain, with the rest looked up from reference TRBV7-2 and TRBJ2-3, is GAGVSQSPSNKVTEKGKDVELRCDPISGHTALYWYRQSLGQGLEFLIYFQGNSAPDKSGLPSDRFSAERTGGSVSTLTIQRTQQEDSAVYLCASSLGRLAGAPGTDTQYFGPGTRLTVL.

This clonotype was seen repeatedly, ten times or more. The chain combines TRBV20-1 with TRBJ2-1; the match to TRBD2 covers 13 bases. CDR1 and CDR2 (germline): DFQATT, SNEGSKA (reference sequence). There are 16 residues in the CDR3. After removal of 6 bases from V and 5 bases from J, the junction contained 10 bases not matched to a gene. CDR3 coding DNA: TGCAGTGCACAGAGAGGACTAGCGGGGGCCAACAATGAGCAGTTCTTC. It encodes CSAQRGLAGANNEQFF.

This clonotype showed up just a few times. The J gene is TRBJ2-2, the V gene TRBV10-3, with 7 positions matching TRBD1. Looked up from germline, CDR1 is ENHRY and CDR2 is SYGVKD. This CDR3 region has 14 residues. V was clipped by 7 bases and J by 5 bases; unmatched bases: 7. This CDR3 reads CAIKGAARTGELFF. In DNA form, the CDR3 reads TGTGCCATCAAGGGGGCCGCTAGGACCGGGGAGCTGTTTTTT.

The table lists this clonotype with a few counts. This rearrangement joins TRBV3-1 to TRBJ1-1; D not certain. The CDR3 covers 15 residues. Trimming removed 4 bases from V and 3 bases from J, with 15 bases in between. Looked up from germline, CDR1 is LGHDT and CDR2 is YNNKEL (reference sequence). CDR3 DNA sequence: TGTGCCAGCAGCCTCGGCCCCGGGAGGGACACTGAAGCTTTCTTT. Translated, it gives CASSLGPGRDTEAFF.

V is TRBV7-3 and J is TRBJ2-1; D remains ambiguous. CDR1 and CDR2 (germline): SGHTA, FQGTGA. The CDR3 extends over 14 amino acids. With 3 bases removed from V and 1 base from J, the gap between germline ends came to 7 bases. The CDR3 here is CASSLVASYNEQFF. CDR3 nucleotides: TGTGCCAGCAGCTTGGTGGCGTCCTACAATGAGCAGTTCTTC.

In regard to this clonotype: Germline is not matched at one junction end, which may reflect a read error. This rearrangement joins TRBV5-1 to TRBJ2-6, with a possible D match to TRBD1 (5 bases). CDR1 and CDR2 (germline): SGHRS, YFSETQ. The CDR3 is 17 amino acids. The CDR3 loop is CASSLGRSNSGANVRTF. Here the CDR3 DNA reads TGCGCCAGCAGCTTGGGACGGTCAAACTCTGGGGCCAACGTCCGGACTTTC.